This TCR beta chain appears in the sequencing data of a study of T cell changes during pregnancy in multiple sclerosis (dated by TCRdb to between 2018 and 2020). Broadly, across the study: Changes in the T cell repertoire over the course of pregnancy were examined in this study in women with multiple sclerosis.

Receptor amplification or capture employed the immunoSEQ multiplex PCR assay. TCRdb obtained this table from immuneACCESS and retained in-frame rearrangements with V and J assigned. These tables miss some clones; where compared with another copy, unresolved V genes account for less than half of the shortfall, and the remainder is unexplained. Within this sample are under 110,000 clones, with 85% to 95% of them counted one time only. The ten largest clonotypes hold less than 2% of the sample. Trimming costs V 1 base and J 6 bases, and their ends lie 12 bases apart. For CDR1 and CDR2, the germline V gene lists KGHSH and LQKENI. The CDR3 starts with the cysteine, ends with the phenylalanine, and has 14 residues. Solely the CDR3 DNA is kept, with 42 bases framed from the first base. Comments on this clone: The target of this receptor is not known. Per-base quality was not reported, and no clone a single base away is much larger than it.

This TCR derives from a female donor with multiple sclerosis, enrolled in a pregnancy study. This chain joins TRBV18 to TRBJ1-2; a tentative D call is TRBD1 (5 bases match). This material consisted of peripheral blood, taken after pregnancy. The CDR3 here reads CASSPRMTEDGYTF. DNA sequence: TGTGCCAGCTCACCACGTATGACAGAGGATGGCTACACCTTC.